This entry features one T cell receptor beta chain sequence. Antigen: not known. The data derive from a study of chemoradiotherapy in HPV16-positive cancers. Study-level findings and limits: Non-HPV-specific T cells did not expand in tumors during treatment, whereas candidate HPV-specific clones and E7-related motifs did. HPV-specific T cells were functionally defined from only two HPV16-positive patients.

Between the trimmed V and J ends, which lost 4 bases and 6 bases, there was a span of 8 bases. The germline CDR1 and CDR2 sequences are SGHDN and FVKESK. The CDR3 sequence is 12 residues long. TCRdb keeps only in-frame clones here, not all; method: immunoSEQ multiplex PCR. The table lists 13,000 or so clones, 85% to 90% of them singletons. The sequence was obtained from a human donor with HPV-associated anogenital cancer. Specimen: blood, collected from a patient who underwent chemoradiotherapy. V usage is TRBV14 and J usage is TRBJ2-3; D possibly corresponds to TRBD2 (5 bases). CDR3: CASSREGDTQYF. The CDR3 DNA reads TGTGCCAGCAGCCGAGAGGGTGATACGCAGTATTTT.